This T cell receptor beta chain was recorded in a study of blood T cell repertoires in COVID-19. Looking at the study overall: PBMCs, B-cell-depleted T cells, or T cells were the source of the cDNA or gDNA that made up the material.

Per the authors' pipeline: Reference gene primers were amplified, and this amplification served to estimate nucleated cell counts. TCRdb keeps only in-frame clones here, not all; method: immunoSEQ multiplex PCR. The DNA gave D and trimming, while V, J and clone size come from that table. Among approximately 250,000 clones, about four fifths were seen once, and the ten largest hold about 1.5%. With V trimmed by 2 bases and J by 4 bases, 4 bases remained unmatched. The germline gives CDR1 MGHRA, CDR2 YSYEKL. The CDR3 is 14 residues long. The chain is built from TRBV4-1 and TRBJ1-1, with 7 bases that match TRBD1. This sequence originates from a woman between 40 and 50 years old who had recovered from COVID-19. What was sequenced was peripheral blood. The CDR3 here is CASSQTGASTEAFF. For the CDR3, the DNA is TGCGCCAGCAGCCAAACAGGGGCTTCCACTGAAGCTTTCTTT.